Sequencing of this TCR beta chain was carried out in a study of blood T cell repertoires in COVID-19. In the study overall: T cells, B-cell-depleted T cells, or PBMCs supplied cDNA or gDNA.

As processed by the authors: Amplification of reference gene primers provided the estimated nucleated cell counts. The protocol was immunoSEQ multiplex PCR, while the TCRdb copy is restricted to in-frame clones and leaves out a portion. Clone size and V and J calls were adopted from that table, with D and trimming inferred from the DNA. The sample holds approximately 300,000 clones, approximately 90% seen once. The germline V and J ends were trimmed by 5 bases and 4 bases, with 14 bases remaining between them. The CDR3 is 14 residues long. Germline V CDR1 and CDR2: MNHEY, SVGAGI. The TCR was taken from a woman aged 50 to 65 with COVID-19, enrolled during active disease. The V and J genes are TRBV6-5 and TRBJ1-1; D is perhaps TRBD1 (6 bases). Sequencing used peripheral blood. CDR3 sequence: CASSHRDRGTEAFF. The CDR3 nucleotides read TGTGCCAGCAGTCACAGGGACCGGGGCACTGAAGCTTTCTTT.